The 7 T cell receptor beta chains below come from one sample, sequenced in a study of low-dose radiotherapy and immunotherapy resistance in tumors. Described time point: after trial treatment. Indicated treatment: LDRT plus nivolumab, ipilimumab, low-dose cyclophosphamide and aspirin (RACIN trial). Covering alpha and beta chains, TRAV- and TRBV-specific primers were used for the first-strand cDNA. A constant-region primer paired with the V-primer adapter amplified TCRs over approximately 20 PCR cycles. TCRdb itself ran the reads through MiXCR, one entry per CDR3 protein. The profile shows tens of thousands of distinct CDR3 sequences, 20% to 25% of them singletons. The sequenced sample was PBMCs, obtained after low-dose radiotherapy plus immunotherapy. Every receptor here comes from a female donor with ovarian cancer.

This clonotype was detected ten times or more. The CDR3 bases are TGTGCCAGCAGGGTTTCGGCAGGCGAGCAGTACTTC. Translation: CASRVSAGEQYF. V gene TRBV12-3 or TRBV12-4 combines with J gene TRBJ2-7, with unresolved D. Deletions cut 6 bases from V and 6 bases from J, with 12 bases between. The CDR3 is made up of 12 amino acids.

This clonotype was seen repeatedly, ten times or more. The chain links TRBV6-2 or TRBV6-3 to TRBJ2-7; D gene uncertain. Looked up from germline, CDR1 is MNHEY and CDR2 is SVGEGT. The CDR3 is 13 amino acids. Between the trimmed V and J ends, which lost 5 bases and 4 bases, there was a span of 12 bases. CDR3 region: CASSPARIYEQYF. CDR3 sequence (DNA): TGTGCCAGCAGTCCAGCGAGGATTTACGAGCAGTACTTC.

This clonotype turned up a few times. The rearrangement links TRBV7-6 to TRBJ2-1; D is unresolved. The CDR3 has 11 amino acids. Trimming removed 1 base at V and 13 bases at J, with 8 bases between. The germline V gene has CDR1 SGHVS and CDR2 FNYEAQ. CDR3 in amino acids: CASSLGSGQFF. CDR3 nucleotides: TGTGCCAGCAGCTTAGGGTCTGGCCAGTTCTTC. Full variable domain (rest looked up from reference TRBV7-6 and TRBJ2-1): GAGVSQSPRYKVTKRGQDVALRCDPISGHVSLYWYRQALGQGPEFLTYFNYEAQQDKSGLPNDRFSAERPEGSISTLTIQRTEQRDSAMYRCASSLGSGQFFGPGTRLTVL.

This clonotype was counted at least ten times. The chain uses TRBV6-1 and TRBJ2-2; TRBD1 matches at 12 bases. The CDR3 has 16 residues. Germline CDR1 and CDR2: MNHNS and SASEGT. Trimming took 4 bases from V and 3 from J; bases not matched to a gene: 3. This CDR3 reads CASSAWDRGHTGELFF. As DNA, the CDR3 is TGTGCCAGCAGTGCTTGGGACAGGGGGCACACCGGGGAGCTGTTTTTT.

The table lists this clonotype with many counts. This chain uses TRBV30 with TRBJ2-1; D is perhaps TRBD2 (5 bases). Germline CDR1 and CDR2: GTSNPN and SVGIG (reference sequence). The CDR3 loop spans 15 amino acids. Trimming removed 7 bases from V and 0 bases from J, with 16 bases in between. The CDR3 loop reads CASSMTGFSYNEQFF. Here the CDR3 DNA reads TGTGCCTCCTCGATGACGGGATTCTCCTACAATGAGCAGTTCTTC.

This clonotype was detected a few times. A clone one base away is much larger, so this may be a read error. The V gene is TRBV6-5, the J gene TRBJ2-3; 9 bases map to TRBD2. V lost 6 bases to trimming and J lost 1 base; unmatched junction nucleotides: 8. In germline, CDR1 is MNHEY, CDR2 SVGAGI. CDR3 length equals 16 residues. The CDR3 loop reads CASSVRGGGGTDTQYF. CDR3 in DNA: TGTGCCAGCAGCGTACGCGGGGGGGGCGGCACAGATACGCAGTATTTT.

This clonotype was observed at least ten times. The chain employs TRBV5-1 and TRBJ1-2; TRBD1 is a possible D gene (6 bases). CDR3 length equals 15 residues. V shed 4 bases and J shed 6 bases, with 19 bases lying between them. Germline-derived CDR1 and CDR2 are SGHRS and YFSETQ. CDR3 residues: CASSLGQPTRDGYTF. CDR3 nucleotides: TGCGCCAGCAGCCTCGGACAGCCAACCCGGGATGGCTACACCTTC.